These T cell receptor beta chains were read from a single sample in a study of post-analysis software for immune sequencing data. One entry per CDR3 protein, called by TCRdb with MiXCR from the PCR reads. The repertoire holds almost 700,000 distinct CDR3 sequences, with 55% to 70% as singletons. Source material: blood. The origin of the receptors is a girl aged 2 to 10 with multiple sclerosis. Each CDR3 is given with its conserved first and last residue. Fields, in order: D gene, clone size, V gene, J gene, CDR3 protein, CDR3 DNA. A D gene is named only where the DNA matches it firmly. Expanded clones get a size class; other rows say once, few or many, or leave the size out.

d_call: TRBD1
clone_size: few
v_call: TRBV10-3
j_call: TRBJ2-1
cdr3_aa: CAIRKRTGGLNEQFF
cdr3_nt: TGTGCCATCAGGAAACGGACAGGGGGCTTGAATGAGCAGTTCTTC

d_call: TRBD2
clone_size: -
v_call: TRBV4-1
j_call: TRBJ2-1
cdr3_aa: CASSHLSGEGNEQFF
cdr3_nt: TGCGCCAGCAGCCATCTTAGCGGGGAGGGTAATGAGCAGTTCTTC

d_call: -
clone_size: -
v_call: TRBV6-2/TRBV6-3
j_call: TRBJ2-7
cdr3_aa: CASSPIQGEQYF
cdr3_nt: TGTGCCAGCAGCCCGATCCAGGGCGAGCAGTACTTC

d_call: -
clone_size: -
v_call: TRBV29-1
j_call: TRBJ1-2
cdr3_aa: CSALEGSGENYGYTF
cdr3_nt: TGCAGCGCTCTGGAGGGGAGCGGAGAAAACTATGGCTACACCTTC

d_call: -
clone_size: -
v_call: TRBV3-1
j_call: TRBJ2-3
cdr3_aa: CASSQGLGGQVLTDTQYF
cdr3_nt: TGTGCCAGCAGCCAGGGGTTGGGGGGGCAGGTCCTCACAGATACGCAGTATTTT

d_call: TRBD1
clone_size: -
v_call: TRBV27
j_call: TRBJ2-5
cdr3_aa: CASSLFFTGVAETQYF
cdr3_nt: TGTGCCAGCAGTTTATTCTTTACAGGGGTGGCAGAGACCCAGTACTTC

d_call: TRBD1
clone_size: -
v_call: TRBV7-9
j_call: TRBJ2-2
cdr3_aa: CASSLVYRGPTGELFF
cdr3_nt: TGTGCCAGCAGCTTAGTCTACAGGGGGCCCACCGGGGAGCTGTTTTTT

d_call: -
clone_size: -
v_call: TRBV10-2
j_call: TRBJ2-1
cdr3_aa: CASSESEVNEQFF
cdr3_nt: TGCGCCAGCAGTGAGTCGGAAGTAAATGAGCAGTTCTTC

d_call: -
clone_size: -
v_call: TRBV6-5
j_call: TRBJ2-5
cdr3_aa: CANSQAGTLAVETQYF
cdr3_nt: TGTGCCAACAGCCAAGCCGGGACTCTTGCGGTAGAGACCCAGTACTTC

d_call: -
clone_size: -
v_call: TRBV20-1
j_call: TRBJ1-4
cdr3_aa: CSASRGEKLFF
cdr3_nt: TGCAGTGCTAGCAGAGGGGAAAAACTGTTTTTT

d_call: TRBD1
clone_size: -
v_call: TRBV29-1
j_call: TRBJ2-4
cdr3_aa: CSVGGDRGDIQYF
cdr3_nt: TGCAGCGTTGGGGGGGACAGGGGTGACATTCAGTACTTC

d_call: TRBD1
clone_size: few
v_call: TRBV28
j_call: TRBJ2-4
cdr3_aa: CASSSTGTGLAKNIQYF
cdr3_nt: TGTGCCAGCAGTTCCACCGGGACAGGGCTAGCCAAAAACATTCAGTACTTC

d_call: TRBD2
clone_size: -
v_call: TRBV7-2
j_call: TRBJ2-5
cdr3_aa: CASSRGREAQYF
cdr3_nt: TGTGCCAGCAGTCGTGGGAGGGAGGCCCAGTACTTC

d_call: TRBD1
clone_size: -
v_call: TRBV5-6
j_call: TRBJ2-7
cdr3_aa: CASSSRTGGPYEQYF
cdr3_nt: TGTGCCAGCAGCTCCCGGACAGGGGGGCCCTACGAGCAGTACTTC

d_call: -
clone_size: -
v_call: TRBV20-1
j_call: TRBJ2-5
cdr3_aa: CSAGGQETQYF
cdr3_nt: TGCAGTGCCGGCGGACAAGAGACCCAGTACTTC

d_call: TRBD2
clone_size: few
v_call: TRBV3-1
j_call: TRBJ2-5
cdr3_aa: CASSRFAGGLETQYF
cdr3_nt: TGTGCCAGCAGCCGGTTTGCGGGGGGTTTGGAGACCCAGTACTTC

d_call: TRBD1
clone_size: -
v_call: TRBV7-2
j_call: TRBJ2-1
cdr3_aa: CASSSIGQGRDEQFF
cdr3_nt: TGTGCCAGCAGCTCGATCGGACAGGGGAGGGATGAGCAGTTCTTC

d_call: -
clone_size: -
v_call: TRBV20-1
j_call: TRBJ2-3
cdr3_aa: CSATTTDTQYF
cdr3_nt: TGCAGTGCCACCACCACAGATACGCAGTATTTT

d_call: -
clone_size: -
v_call: TRBV6-5
j_call: TRBJ2-3
cdr3_aa: CASSYGGNTQYF
cdr3_nt: TGTGCCAGCAGTTACGGGGGAAATACGCAGTATTTT

d_call: -
clone_size: once
v_call: TRBV7-2
j_call: TRBJ1-1
cdr3_aa: CASSTQGGRTEAFF
cdr3_nt: TGTGCCAGCAGCACGCAGGGAGGTCGGACTGAAGCTTTCTTT

d_call: -
clone_size: few
v_call: TRBV29-1
j_call: TRBJ2-3
cdr3_aa: CSVDTRKNTDTQYF
cdr3_nt: TGCAGCGTTGATACACGGAAAAACACAGATACGCAGTATTTT

d_call: TRBD1
clone_size: -
v_call: TRBV12-3/TRBV12-4
j_call: TRBJ1-1
cdr3_aa: CASSLLDREAFF
cdr3_nt: TGTGCCAGCAGTTTGTTGGACAGGGAAGCTTTCTTT

d_call: -
clone_size: -
v_call: TRBV7-2
j_call: TRBJ1-2
cdr3_aa: CASSLAERRRVYGYTF
cdr3_nt: TGTGCCAGCAGCTTAGCGGAGAGACGCCGTGTTTATGGCTACACCTTC

d_call: -
clone_size: -
v_call: TRBV11-2
j_call: TRBJ2-1
cdr3_aa: CASRNPNGFEQFF
cdr3_nt: TGTGCCAGCAGAAATCCCAACGGTTTTGAGCAGTTCTTC

d_call: -
clone_size: few
v_call: TRBV5-5
j_call: TRBJ1-2
cdr3_aa: CASSLFEGANYGYTF
cdr3_nt: TGTGCCAGCAGCTTGTTTGAAGGGGCTAACTATGGCTACACCTTC

d_call: TRBD1
clone_size: -
v_call: TRBV24-1
j_call: TRBJ1-2
cdr3_aa: CATSDPGQGAAGYTF
cdr3_nt: TGTGCCACCAGTGACCCCGGACAGGGGGCAGCTGGCTACACCTTC

d_call: TRBD2
clone_size: -
v_call: TRBV6-4
j_call: TRBJ2-3
cdr3_aa: CASKGLAGESTDTQYF
cdr3_nt: TGTGCCAGCAAGGGACTAGCGGGGGAAAGCACAGATACGCAGTATTTT